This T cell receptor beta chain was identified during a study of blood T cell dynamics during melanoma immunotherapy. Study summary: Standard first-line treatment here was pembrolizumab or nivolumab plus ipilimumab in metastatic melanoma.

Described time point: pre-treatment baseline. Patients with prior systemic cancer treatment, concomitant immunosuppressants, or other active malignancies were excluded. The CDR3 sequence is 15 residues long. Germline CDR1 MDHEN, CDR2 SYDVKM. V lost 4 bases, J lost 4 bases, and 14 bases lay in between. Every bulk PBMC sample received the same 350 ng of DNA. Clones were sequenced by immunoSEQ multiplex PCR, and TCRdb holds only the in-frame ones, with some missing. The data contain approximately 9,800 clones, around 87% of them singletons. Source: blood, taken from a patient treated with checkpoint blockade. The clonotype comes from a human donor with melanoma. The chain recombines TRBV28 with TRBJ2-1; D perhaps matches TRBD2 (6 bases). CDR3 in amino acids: CASSYREAGYNEQFF. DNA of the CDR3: TGTGCCAGCAGTTATAGGGAGGCCGGGTACAATGAGCAGTTCTTC.